The sequence of this TCR beta chain was determined in a study of T cell responses to AZD1222 COVID-19 vaccine. Study outcomes and limitations: Of spike-specific TCRs, nearly half reportedly target regions left unmutated in variants. Clonal diversity may have been underestimated, and the donors were mostly white British, with more females than males.

Per the germline V gene, CDR1 is LNHDA and CDR2 is SQIVND (reference sequence). The CDR3 has 13 residues. The V end was cut by 5 bases, the J end by 8 bases, with 15 bases between. The assay was immunoSEQ multiplex PCR, and TCRdb's table has in-frame clones only and misses some. The table lists around 160,000 clones, about 81% of them singletons, with about 4% in the top ten. Points on this clone: The target antigen is unknown.

V gene TRBV19 combines with J gene TRBJ1-1; D remains ambiguous. The sequencing here drew on peripheral blood, taken on day 0 of MenACWY control vaccination. The receptor's source is an adult in good health. This chain's CDR3 is CASSLDRKKEAFF. CDR3 DNA sequence: TGTGCCAGTAGTCTGGACCGGAAGAAAGAAGCTTTCTTT. Looking up the rest from reference TRBV19 and TRBJ1-1 gives the full variable domain: DGGITQSPKYLFRKEGQNVTLSCEQNLNHDAMYWYRQDPGQGLRLIYYSQIVNDFQKGDIAEGYSVSREKKESFPLTVTSAQKNPTAFYLCASSLDRKKEAFFGQGTRLTVV.